The 24 T cell receptor beta chains presented below share a single source sample, sequenced in a study of tissue T cells after allogeneic stem cell transplantation. Enrolled prospectively were adult allogeneic hematopoietic cell transplant recipients whose graft-versus-host disease was steroid-refractory. Measured with immunoSEQ multiplex PCR; TCRdb has only the in-frame clones, and not every one. The profile shows about 3,000 clones, about 59% of them singletons. The sample in question was ascending colon tissue, obtained at autopsy. These receptor sequences come from an older male patient with steroid-refractory graft-versus-host disease after an allogeneic stem cell transplant. Part of the T cell pool may stem from the graft donor.

The chain recombines TRBV4-3 with TRBJ2-2, with D hard to call. Germline loops: CDR1 LGHNA, CDR2 YSLEER. The CDR3 has 14 amino acids. Between the trimmed V and J ends, which lost 1 base and 3 bases, there was a span of 6 bases. CDR3 region: CASSQVLYTGELFF. CDR3 coding DNA: TGCGCCAGCAGCCAAGTGCTATACACCGGGGAGCTGTTTTTT.

This clone was observed a few times. This sequence joins TRBV5-1 and TRBJ2-5, with unresolved D. This CDR3 is built from 13 residues. With 5 bases removed from V and 5 bases from J, the gap between germline ends came to 13 bases. In germline, CDR1 is SGHRS, CDR2 YFSETQ. This CDR3 reads CASRPEVAETQYF. The CDR3 DNA is TGCGCCAGCAGGCCGGAAGTGGCGGAGACCCAGTACTTC.

As regards this clone: Other nucleotide sequences from this sample produce the same CDR3. The chain recombines TRBV6-5 with TRBJ1-1, with D unclear. CDR1 and CDR2 from the germline V gene are MNHEY and SVGAGI. The CDR3 is 13 residues long. V lost 1 base and J 5 bases, leaving 8 bases between the germline ends. The CDR3 coding sequence is TGTGCCAGCAGTTACTGGGGTGGGACTGAAGCTTTCTTT. Its protein is CASSYWGGTEAFF.

This chain links TRBV25-1 with TRBJ2-5; TRBD2 matches at 9 bases. The germline V gene encodes CDR1 MGHDK and CDR2 SYGVNS. V shed 3 bases, J shed 5 bases, and the junction held 10 bases outside the gene matches. The CDR3 sequence is 16 residues long. The CDR3 nucleotides are TGTGCCAGCAGTGAGGGGGCGGGGGGGCGAAAGGAGACCCAGTACTTC. It translates to CASSEGAGGRKETQYF.

This sequence joins TRBV5-4 and TRBJ2-7; either TRBD1 or TRBD2 may supply D (5 bases each). V was pared by 4 bases and J by 4 bases, with 15 bases between. Per germline, CDR1 SGHNT and CDR2 YYREEE (reference sequence). The CDR3 sequence is 14 residues long. The CDR3 sequence is CASSTSGTPYEQYF. The CDR3 coding sequence is TGTGCCAGCAGCACCTCCGGGACCCCGTACGAGCAGTACTTC. Complete variable domain (other parts from reference TRBV5-4 and TRBJ2-7): ETGVTQSPTHLIKTRGQQVTLRCSSQSGHNTVSWYQQALGQGPQFIFQYYREEENGRGNFPPRFSGLQFPNYSSELNVNALELDDSALYLCASSTSGTPYEQYFGPGTRLTVT.

This clone came up once. The V and J genes are TRBV6-5 and TRBJ1-4, with D tentatively TRBD1 (6 bases). The CDR3 sequence is 15 residues long. Germline V gene sequence: CDR1 MNHEY, CDR2 SVGAGI. Trimming removed 0 bases from V and 4 bases from J, with 9 bases in between. CDR3 sequence (DNA): TGTGCCAGCAGTTACTCATACAGGGTTAATGAAAAACTGTTTTTT. Translating it yields CASSYSYRVNEKLFF.

The J gene is TRBJ2-5, the V gene TRBV5-3; weak D call: TRBD1 (6 bases). TRBV5-3 is noted as an ORF with a role that remains uncertain. The CDR3 has 15 amino acids. Trimming stripped 3 bases from V and 3 bases from J, with 15 bases between. The CDR3 DNA is TGTGCCAGAAGCTGCGGACAGAAAACTAAAGAGACCCAGTACTTC. Its translation is CARSCGQKTKETQYF.

The chain combines TRBV25-1 with TRBJ2-2, with 11 bases identical to TRBD1. Germline CDR1 and CDR2: MGHDK and SYGVNS. Trimming at V came to 7 bases and at J to 5 bases, leaving 15 bases not matched to a gene. The CDR3 sequence is 18 residues long. CDR3 DNA: TGTGCCAGCAAACCTCCCCCGGGACAGGGGGTATTGACCGGGGAGCTGTTTTTT. As protein: CASKPPPGQGVLTGELFF.

This chain links TRBV6-2 or TRBV6-3 with TRBJ2-7; the match to TRBD1 covers 8 bases. CDR3 size: 16 residues. CDR1 and CDR2 (germline): MNHEY, SVGEGT. Trimming removed 0 bases from V and 6 bases from J; junction bases left unmatched: 10. CDR3 sequence reads: CASSYSVSAGGVEQYF. In DNA form, the CDR3 reads TGTGCCAGCAGTTACTCAGTTTCGGCAGGGGGCGTCGAGCAGTACTTC.

Only a few counts were recorded for this clone. This chain connects TRBV11-2 to TRBJ1-4; possible D gene TRBD1, 5 bases. Germline loops: CDR1 SGHAT, CDR2 FQNNGV. There are 15 residues in the CDR3. The germline V and J ends were trimmed by 4 bases and 7 bases, with 16 bases remaining between them. The CDR3 sequence: CASSSREGTGEKLFF. CDR3 coding DNA: TGTGCCAGCAGCTCGCGAGAGGGGACTGGTGAAAAACTGTTTTTT.

The chain recombines TRBV7-9 with TRBJ1-1; D ambiguous. Germline V lookup: CDR1 SEHNR, CDR2 FQNEAQ (reference sequence). The CDR3 has 14 residues. The V and J ends lost 7 bases and 5 bases respectively, with 17 bases between them. The CDR3 spells CASTLNVRSTEAFF. The CDR3 bases are TGTGCCAGCACCTTGAACGTACGGAGTACTGAAGCTTTCTTT.

CDR3 nucleotide sequence: TGTGCCAGCAGTTCCTTCAGCGCAGGGGTGGAGACCCAGTACTTC. It yields the protein CASSSFSAGVETQYF. V and J are TRBV25-1 and TRBJ2-5; perhaps TRBD1 as D (6 bases). V lost 5 bases to trimming and J lost 5 bases, with 18 bases between them. Germline V lookup: CDR1 MGHDK, CDR2 SYGVNS. This CDR3 is built from 15 residues.

The J gene is TRBJ2-5, the V gene TRBV7-2, with D possibly being TRBD1 or TRBD2 (5 bases each). CDR1 and CDR2 (germline): SGHTA, FQGNSA. Trimming removed 5 bases from V and 2 bases from J, with 12 bases in between. The CDR3 contains 14 residues. The CDR3 nucleotides are TGTGCCAGCAGCCAAGAGTGGGGGCAAGAGACCCAGTACTTC. Translated: CASSQEWGQETQYF.

The chain carries TRBV11-2 and TRBJ2-7; perhaps TRBD1 as D (6 bases). CDR1 and CDR2 from the germline V gene are SGHAT and FQNNGV. The CDR3 sequence is 15 residues long. The V and J ends lost 5 bases and 0 bases respectively, with 14 bases between them. For the CDR3, the DNA is TGTGCCAGCAGCCGAGAACGGACAGTCTCCTACGAGCAGTACTTC. It translates to CASSRERTVSYEQYF.

The rearrangement links TRBV12-3 or TRBV12-4 to TRBJ2-7; possibly TRBD2 for D (6 bases). The V and J ends lost 5 bases and 4 bases respectively, with 9 bases between them. The CDR3 runs 12 residues. CDR3 amino acids: CASSQGGYEQYF. The CDR3 DNA is TGTGCCAGCAGTCAGGGAGGTTACGAGCAGTACTTC.

This chain joins TRBV19 and TRBJ1-2; a weak D match, TRBD1 (5 bases). Per the germline V gene, CDR1 is LNHDA and CDR2 is SQIVND (reference sequence). CDR3 length equals 15 residues. Trimming cost V 3 bases and J 9 bases, with 20 bases left between them. The CDR3 region is CASSIKGTAGESYTF. The CDR3 bases are TGTGCCAGTAGTATCAAGGGGACCGCAGGTGAGAGCTACACCTTC.

This clone is judged large (0.1 to 1%). The V and J genes are TRBV30 and TRBJ1-5; D not certain. The ends were cut back, 0 bases at V and 0 bases at J, with 12 bases in the middle. The CDR3 loop spans 16 amino acids. Germline CDR1 is GTSNPN and CDR2 is SVGIG (reference sequence). The CDR3 spells CAWSVSHQFSNQPQHF. The CDR3 bases are TGTGCCTGGAGTGTATCCCACCAGTTTAGCAATCAGCCCCAGCATTTT.

This clone was observed once. An end of the junction does not agree with germline; a read error may underlie this. The rearrangement joins TRBV3-1 (or the pseudogene TRBV3-2) to TRBJ1-2; 10 bases map to TRBD1. CDR1 and CDR2 (germline): LGHDT, YNNKEL (reference sequence). The CDR3 runs to 15 residues. DNA of the CDR3: TGTGCCAGCAGCCAAGGGGGACAGGGGAACTCTGGCTACACCTTC. This encodes CASSQGGQGNSGYTF.

Turning to this clone: Sequence at one end of the junction differs from germline and may be a read error. The rearrangement uses TRBV2 and TRBJ1-4; tentatively, D is TRBD1 (5 bases). The CDR3 contains 14 residues. The germline CDR1 and CDR2 sequences are SNHLY and FYNNEI. CDR3 loop: CASSEVTGREKLFF. The CDR3 bases are TGTGCCAGCAGCGAAGTGACGGGGCGGGAAAAACTGTTTTTT.

This clone has just a few counts. In nucleotides, the CDR3 is TGTGCCAGCAGCTTCTTCTTCGGACAGGGAAGCGCAGATACGCAGTATTTT. This encodes CASSFFFGQGSADTQYF. This sequence joins TRBV5-6 and TRBJ2-3, with 8 bases aligning to TRBD1. The length of the CDR3 is 17 residues. Germline CDR1 is SGHDT and CDR2 is YYEEEE. Trimming removed 2 bases from V and 4 bases from J; junction bases left unmatched: 12.

The table lists this clone with a few counts. This sequence joins TRBV19 and TRBJ2-1; 7 bases line up with TRBD1. The ends lost 9 bases at V and 4 bases at J; junction bases unmatched: 9. CDR3 length equals 14 residues. CDR1 is LNHDA, CDR2 SQIVND, per germline (reference sequence). CDR3 nucleotides: TGTGCCAGCACCGCCGGGACAGCGTACAATGAGCAGTTCTTC. Protein: CASTAGTAYNEQFF.

The genes are TRBV29-1 and TRBJ1-1, with no clear D. The CDR3 spans 12 residues. Germline assignment: CDR1 SQVTM and CDR2 ANQGSEA. Trimming pared 7 bases from V and 4 bases from J, leaving 13 bases between. In nucleotides, the CDR3 is TGCAGCGCGGCCGACTTCTCCACTGAAGCTTTCTTT. Its protein product is CSAADFSTEAFF.

The chain recombines TRBV7-2 with TRBJ2-7; perhaps D is TRBD1 or TRBD2 (5 bases each). The V end lost 5 bases, the J end lost 2 bases, and 16 bases lay between the germline ends. Germline V lookup: CDR1 SGHTA, CDR2 FQGNSA. This CDR3 has 15 amino acids. The CDR3 DNA follows: TGTGCCAGCAGCACCGGGGCAGGACCGACCTACGAGCAGTACTTC. Its translation: CASSTGAGPTYEQYF.

This clone ranks as medium-sized. The chain uses TRBV3-1 (or the pseudogene TRBV3-2) and TRBJ2-1; 9 bases agree with TRBD1. The CDR3 has 15 residues. CDR1 is LGHDT, CDR2 YNNKEL, per germline (reference sequence). V dropped 5 bases and J dropped 7; count of bases not matched to a gene: 9. The CDR3 bases are TGTGCCAGCAGCTGGCGGGGACAGGGCATAAATGAGCAGTTCTTC. This translates into CASSWRGQGINEQFF.